This T cell receptor beta chain was profiled in a study of T cells after yellow fever vaccination. Looking at the study overall: SMART-Seq v4 Ultra Low Input prepared the low-cell-number fractions. Study findings and constraints: The booster response re-showed most primary clones: approximately 97% CD4, more than 80% CD8. Within FACS-sorted repertoires, abundant clonotypes contaminating from the bulk population could be present.

The authors made TCR cDNA by 5'RACE template switching, adding a universal primer site and UMIs. TCRdb reprocessed the 5' RACE reads with MiXCR, giving one entry per CDR3 protein. The sample yields 500,000 to 650,000 distinct CDR3 sequences, around 12% seen once. This clonotype was picked up a small number of times. The antigen is not known. The length of the CDR3 is 16 residues. J lost 4 bases, V lost 4 bases, and 6 bases had no gene match. Germline CDR1 is LGHNA and CDR2 is YSLEER. This TCR was sampled from a man younger than 45 who received the YFV17D yellow fever vaccine. This chain uses TRBV4-3 with TRBJ2-1, with 11 bases identical to TRBD2. The sample consisted of PBMCs, taken on the day of the yellow fever booster vaccination. CDR3 nucleotides: TGCGCCAGCAGCCTATACGGGACTAGCGGTTACAATGAGCAGTTCTTC. This gives the protein CASSLYGTSGYNEQFF.